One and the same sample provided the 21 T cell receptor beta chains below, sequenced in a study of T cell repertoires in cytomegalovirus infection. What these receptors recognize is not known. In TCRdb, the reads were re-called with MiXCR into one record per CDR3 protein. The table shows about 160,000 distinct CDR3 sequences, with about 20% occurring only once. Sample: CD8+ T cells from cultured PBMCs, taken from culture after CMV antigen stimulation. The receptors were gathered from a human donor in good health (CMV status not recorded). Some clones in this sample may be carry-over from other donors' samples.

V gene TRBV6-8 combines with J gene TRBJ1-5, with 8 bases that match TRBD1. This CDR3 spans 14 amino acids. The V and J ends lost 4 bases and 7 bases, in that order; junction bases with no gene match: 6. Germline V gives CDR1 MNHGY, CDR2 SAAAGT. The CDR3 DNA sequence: TGTGCCAGCAGTTTGGGACAGGAAGAACAGCCCCAGCATTTT. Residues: CASSLGQEEQPQHF.

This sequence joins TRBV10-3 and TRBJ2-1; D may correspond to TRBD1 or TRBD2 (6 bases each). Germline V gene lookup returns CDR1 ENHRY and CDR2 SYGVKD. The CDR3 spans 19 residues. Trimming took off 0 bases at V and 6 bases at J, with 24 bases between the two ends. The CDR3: CAISESGRLRRGSSNEQFF. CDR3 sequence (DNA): TGTGCCATCAGTGAGTCGGGGCGATTGAGGAGGGGGTCGAGCAATGAGCAGTTCTTC.

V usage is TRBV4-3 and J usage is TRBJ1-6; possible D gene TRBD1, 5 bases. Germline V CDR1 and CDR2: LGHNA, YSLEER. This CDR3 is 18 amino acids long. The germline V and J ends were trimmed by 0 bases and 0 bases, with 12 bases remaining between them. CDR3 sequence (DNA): TGCGCCAGCAGCCAAGACCCGGGGCCCACCTCCTATAATTCACCCCTCCACTTT. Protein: CASSQDPGPTSYNSPLHF.

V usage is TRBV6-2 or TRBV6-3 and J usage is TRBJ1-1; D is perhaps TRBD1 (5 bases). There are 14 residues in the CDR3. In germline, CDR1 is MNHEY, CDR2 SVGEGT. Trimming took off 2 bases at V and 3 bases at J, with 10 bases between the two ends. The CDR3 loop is CASSYGTEYTEAFF. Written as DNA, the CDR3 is TGTGCCAGCAGTTACGGGACCGAGTACACTGAAGCTTTCTTT.

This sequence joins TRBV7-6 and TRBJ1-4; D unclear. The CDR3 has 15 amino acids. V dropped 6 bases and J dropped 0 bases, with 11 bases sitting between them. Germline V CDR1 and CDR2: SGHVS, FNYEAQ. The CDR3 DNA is TGTGCCAGCAGTTCCCGGTCTGCAACTAATGAAAAACTGTTTTTT. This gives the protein CASSSRSATNEKLFF.

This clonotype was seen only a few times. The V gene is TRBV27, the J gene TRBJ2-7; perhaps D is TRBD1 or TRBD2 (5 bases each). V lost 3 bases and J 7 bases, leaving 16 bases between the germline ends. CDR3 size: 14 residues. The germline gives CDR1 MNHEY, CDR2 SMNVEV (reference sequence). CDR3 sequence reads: CASSLTAFSGEQYF. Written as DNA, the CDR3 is TGTGCCAGCAGTTTGACAGCGTTTTCGGGGGAGCAGTACTTC.

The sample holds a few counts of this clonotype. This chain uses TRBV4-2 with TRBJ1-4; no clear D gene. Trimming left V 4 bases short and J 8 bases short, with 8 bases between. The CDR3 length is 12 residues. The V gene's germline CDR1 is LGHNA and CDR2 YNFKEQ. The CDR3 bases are TGTGCCAGCAGCCCACTAGGGGAAAAACTGTTTTTT. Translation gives CASSPLGEKLFF.

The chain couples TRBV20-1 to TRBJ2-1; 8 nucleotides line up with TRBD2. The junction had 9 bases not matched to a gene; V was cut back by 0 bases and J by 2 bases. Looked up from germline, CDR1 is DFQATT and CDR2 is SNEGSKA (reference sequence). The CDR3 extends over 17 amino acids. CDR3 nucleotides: TGCAGTGCTAGAGATTTTCGGGACGGGGGGGCCTACAATGAGCAGTTCTTC. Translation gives CSARDFRDGGAYNEQFF.

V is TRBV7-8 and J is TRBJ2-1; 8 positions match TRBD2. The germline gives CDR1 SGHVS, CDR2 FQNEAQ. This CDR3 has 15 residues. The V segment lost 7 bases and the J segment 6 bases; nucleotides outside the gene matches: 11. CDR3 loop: CASTYGGGLSNEQFF. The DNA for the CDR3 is TGTGCCAGCACCTACGGCGGGGGGTTATCCAATGAGCAGTTCTTC.

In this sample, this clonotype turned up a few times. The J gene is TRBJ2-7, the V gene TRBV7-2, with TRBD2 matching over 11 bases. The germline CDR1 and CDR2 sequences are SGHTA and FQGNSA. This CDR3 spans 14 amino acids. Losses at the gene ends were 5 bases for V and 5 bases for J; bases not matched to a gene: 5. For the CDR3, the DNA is TGTGCCAGCAGCCCTAGCGGGGGGCAGGACGAGCAGTACTTC. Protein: CASSPSGGQDEQYF. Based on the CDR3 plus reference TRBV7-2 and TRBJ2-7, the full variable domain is GAGVSQSPSNKVTEKGKDVELRCDPISGHTALYWYRQSLGQGLEFLIYFQGNSAPDKSGLPSDRFSAERTGGSVSTLTIQRTQQEDSAVYLCASSPSGGQDEQYFGPGTRLTVT.

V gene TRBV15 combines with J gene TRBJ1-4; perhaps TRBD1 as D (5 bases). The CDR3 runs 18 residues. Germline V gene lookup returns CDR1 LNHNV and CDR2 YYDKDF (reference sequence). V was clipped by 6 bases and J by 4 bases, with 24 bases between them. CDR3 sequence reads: CATRPAGGLRLINEKLFF. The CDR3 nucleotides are TGTGCCACCAGACCAGCCGGGGGACTAAGACTTATTAATGAAAAACTGTTTTTT.

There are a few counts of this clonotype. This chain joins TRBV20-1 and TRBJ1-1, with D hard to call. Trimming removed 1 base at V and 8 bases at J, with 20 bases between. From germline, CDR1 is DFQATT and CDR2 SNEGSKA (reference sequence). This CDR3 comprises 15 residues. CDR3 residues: CSARGQVGQRLEAFF. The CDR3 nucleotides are TGCAGTGCTAGAGGGCAGGTTGGTCAGAGATTAGAAGCTTTCTTT.

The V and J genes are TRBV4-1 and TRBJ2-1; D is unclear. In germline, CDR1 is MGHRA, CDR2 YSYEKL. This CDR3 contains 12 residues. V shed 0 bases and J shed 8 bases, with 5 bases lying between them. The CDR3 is CASSQDLDEQFF. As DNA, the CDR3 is TGCGCCAGCAGCCAAGATCTAGATGAGCAGTTCTTC.

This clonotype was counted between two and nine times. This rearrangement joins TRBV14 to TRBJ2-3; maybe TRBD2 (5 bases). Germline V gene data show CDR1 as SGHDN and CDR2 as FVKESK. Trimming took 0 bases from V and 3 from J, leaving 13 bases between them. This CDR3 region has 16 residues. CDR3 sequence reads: CASSQEGGQGTDTQYF. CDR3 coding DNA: TGTGCCAGCAGCCAAGAAGGCGGGCAAGGAACAGATACGCAGTATTTT.

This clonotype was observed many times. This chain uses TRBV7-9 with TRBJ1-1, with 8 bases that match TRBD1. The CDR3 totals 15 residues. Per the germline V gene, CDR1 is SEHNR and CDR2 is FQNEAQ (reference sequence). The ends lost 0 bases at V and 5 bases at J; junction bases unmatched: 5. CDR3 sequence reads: CASSLAETGDTEAFF. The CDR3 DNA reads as TGTGCCAGCAGCTTAGCTGAGACAGGGGATACTGAAGCTTTCTTT.

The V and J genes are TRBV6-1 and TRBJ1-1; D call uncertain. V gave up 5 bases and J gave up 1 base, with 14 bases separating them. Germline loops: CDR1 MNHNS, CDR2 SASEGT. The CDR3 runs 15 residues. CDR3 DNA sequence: TGTGCCAGCAGTTCCTGGGGAGTCGGGAACACTGAAGCTTTCTTT. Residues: CASSSWGVGNTEAFF.

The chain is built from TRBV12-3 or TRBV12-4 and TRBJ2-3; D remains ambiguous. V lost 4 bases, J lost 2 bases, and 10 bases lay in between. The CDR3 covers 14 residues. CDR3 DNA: TGTGCCAGCAGTTGGGTCACTACCACAGATACGCAGTATTTT. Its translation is CASSWVTTTDTQYF.

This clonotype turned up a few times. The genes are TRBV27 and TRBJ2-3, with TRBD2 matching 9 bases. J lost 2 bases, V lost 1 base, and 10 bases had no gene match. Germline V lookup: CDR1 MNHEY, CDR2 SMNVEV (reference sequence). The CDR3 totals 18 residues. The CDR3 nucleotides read TGTGCCAGCAGTTTATATAGCGGGGGAGGGGGCGACACAGATACGCAGTATTTT. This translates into CASSLYSGGGGDTDTQYF.

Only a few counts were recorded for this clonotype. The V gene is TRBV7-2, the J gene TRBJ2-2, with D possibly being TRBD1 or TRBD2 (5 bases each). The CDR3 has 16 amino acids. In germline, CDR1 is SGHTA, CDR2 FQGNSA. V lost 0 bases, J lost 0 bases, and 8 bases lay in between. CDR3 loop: CASSLARGPNTGELFF. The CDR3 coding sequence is TGTGCCAGCAGCTTAGCCCGGGGCCCGAACACCGGGGAGCTGTTTTTT.

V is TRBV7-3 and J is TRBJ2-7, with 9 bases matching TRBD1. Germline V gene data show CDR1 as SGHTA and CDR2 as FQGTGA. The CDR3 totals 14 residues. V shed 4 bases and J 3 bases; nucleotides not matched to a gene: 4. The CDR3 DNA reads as TGTGCCAGCAGCTCCACGGGACAGGGCTACGAGCAGTACTTC. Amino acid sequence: CASSSTGQGYEQYF.

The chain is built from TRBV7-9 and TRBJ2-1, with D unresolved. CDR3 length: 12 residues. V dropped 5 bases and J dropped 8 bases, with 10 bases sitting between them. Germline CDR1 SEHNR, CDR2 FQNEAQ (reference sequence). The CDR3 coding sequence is TGTGCCAGCAGCCCCCCCGGCCATGAGCAGTTCTTC. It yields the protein CASSPPGHEQFF.